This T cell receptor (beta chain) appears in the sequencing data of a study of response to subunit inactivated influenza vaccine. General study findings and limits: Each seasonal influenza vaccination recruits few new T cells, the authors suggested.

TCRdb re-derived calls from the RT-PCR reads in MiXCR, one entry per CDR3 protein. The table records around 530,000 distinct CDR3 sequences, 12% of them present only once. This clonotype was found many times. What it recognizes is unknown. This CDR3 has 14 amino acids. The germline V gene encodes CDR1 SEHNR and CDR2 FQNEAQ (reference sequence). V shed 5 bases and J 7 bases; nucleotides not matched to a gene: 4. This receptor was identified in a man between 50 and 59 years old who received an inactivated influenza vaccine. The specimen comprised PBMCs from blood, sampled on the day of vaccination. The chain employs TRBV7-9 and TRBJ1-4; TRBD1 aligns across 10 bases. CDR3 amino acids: CASSRTGGREKLFF. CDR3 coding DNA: TGTGCCAGCAGCCGGACAGGGGGTCGTGAAAAACTGTTTTTT.